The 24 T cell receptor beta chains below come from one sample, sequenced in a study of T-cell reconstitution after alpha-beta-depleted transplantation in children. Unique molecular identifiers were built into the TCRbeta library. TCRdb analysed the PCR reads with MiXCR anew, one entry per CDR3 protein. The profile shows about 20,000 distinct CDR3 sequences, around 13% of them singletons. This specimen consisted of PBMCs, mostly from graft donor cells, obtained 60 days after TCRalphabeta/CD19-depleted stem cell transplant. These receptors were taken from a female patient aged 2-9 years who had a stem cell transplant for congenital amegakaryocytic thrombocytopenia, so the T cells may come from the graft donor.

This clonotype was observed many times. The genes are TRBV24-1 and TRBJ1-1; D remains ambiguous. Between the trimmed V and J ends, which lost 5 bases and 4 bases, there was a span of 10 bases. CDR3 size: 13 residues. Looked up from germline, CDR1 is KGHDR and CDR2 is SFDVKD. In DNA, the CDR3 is TGTGCCACCAGTGTAGGAACGGGCACTGAAGCTTTCTTT. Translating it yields CATSVGTGTEAFF.

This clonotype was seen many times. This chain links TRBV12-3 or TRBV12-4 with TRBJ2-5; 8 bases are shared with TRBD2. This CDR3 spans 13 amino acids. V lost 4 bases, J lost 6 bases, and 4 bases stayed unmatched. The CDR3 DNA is TGTGCCAGCAGTTCCGGACTAGCACAGACCCAGTACTTC. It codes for CASSSGLAQTQYF.

The CDR3 DNA reads TGTGCCAGCAGTTATAGGGACAGGTCTCCATCCTACGAGCAGTACTTC. Translating it yields CASSYRDRSPSYEQYF. The V and J genes are TRBV6-2 or TRBV6-3 and TRBJ2-7; TRBD1 matches at 8 bases. Germline loops: CDR1 MNHEY, CDR2 SVGEGT. The V gene end was trimmed by 3 bases and the J gene end by 1 base; junction bases not matched to a gene: 8. CDR3 size: 16 residues.

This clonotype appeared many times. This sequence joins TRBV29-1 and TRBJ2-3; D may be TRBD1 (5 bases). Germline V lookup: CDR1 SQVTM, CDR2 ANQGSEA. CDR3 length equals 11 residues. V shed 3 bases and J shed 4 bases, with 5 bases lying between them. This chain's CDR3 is CSVEGPDTQYF. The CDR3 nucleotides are TGCAGCGTTGAGGGGCCAGATACGCAGTATTTT.

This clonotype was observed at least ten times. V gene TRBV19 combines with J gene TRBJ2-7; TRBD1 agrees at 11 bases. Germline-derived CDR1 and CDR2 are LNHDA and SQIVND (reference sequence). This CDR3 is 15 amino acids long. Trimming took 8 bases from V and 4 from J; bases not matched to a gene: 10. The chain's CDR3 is CASGRTGGAFYEQYF. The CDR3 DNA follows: TGTGCCAGTGGTCGGACAGGGGGCGCGTTTTACGAGCAGTACTTC.

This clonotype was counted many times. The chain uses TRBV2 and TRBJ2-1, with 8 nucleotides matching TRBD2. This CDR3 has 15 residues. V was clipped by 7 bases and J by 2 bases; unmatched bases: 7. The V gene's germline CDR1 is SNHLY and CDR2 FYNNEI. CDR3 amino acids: CASTGGRRPYNEQFF. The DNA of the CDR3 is TGTGCCAGCACGGGCGGGAGGCGCCCCTACAATGAGCAGTTCTTC.

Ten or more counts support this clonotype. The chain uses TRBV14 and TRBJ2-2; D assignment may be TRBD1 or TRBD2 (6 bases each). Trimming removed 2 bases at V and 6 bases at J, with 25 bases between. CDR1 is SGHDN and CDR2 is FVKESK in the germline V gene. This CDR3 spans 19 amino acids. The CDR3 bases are TGTGCCAGCAGCCAAAAGATCGCACCTACAGGGCGGAGGGCCGGGGAGCTGTTTTTT. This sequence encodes CASSQKIAPTGRRAGELFF.

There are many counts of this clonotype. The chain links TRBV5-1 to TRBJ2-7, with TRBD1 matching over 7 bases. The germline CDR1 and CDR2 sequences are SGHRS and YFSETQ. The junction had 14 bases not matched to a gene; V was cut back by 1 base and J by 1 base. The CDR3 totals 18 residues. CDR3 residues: CASSLLGQSYSTSYEQYF. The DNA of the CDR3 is TGCGCCAGCAGCTTGTTGGGACAGTCCTATTCTACGTCCTACGAGCAGTACTTC.

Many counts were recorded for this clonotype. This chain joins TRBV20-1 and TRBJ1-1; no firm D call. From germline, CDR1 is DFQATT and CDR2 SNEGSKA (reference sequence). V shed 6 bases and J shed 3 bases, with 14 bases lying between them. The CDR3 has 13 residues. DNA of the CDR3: TGCAGTGCGTTTGCACGCCGCGACACTGAAGCTTTCTTT. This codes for CSAFARRDTEAFF.

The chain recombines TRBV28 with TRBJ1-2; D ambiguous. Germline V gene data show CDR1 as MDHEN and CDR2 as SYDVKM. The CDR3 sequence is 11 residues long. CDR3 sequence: CLNPGSYGYTF. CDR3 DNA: TGTCTTAATCCTGGGTCCTATGGCTACACCTTC.

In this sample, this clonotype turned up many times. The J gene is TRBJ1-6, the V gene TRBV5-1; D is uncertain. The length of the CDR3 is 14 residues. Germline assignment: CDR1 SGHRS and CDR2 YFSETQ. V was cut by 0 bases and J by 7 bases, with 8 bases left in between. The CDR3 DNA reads TGCGCCAGCAGCTTGGAGCCGGTGAATTCACCCCTCCACTTT. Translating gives CASSLEPVNSPLHF.

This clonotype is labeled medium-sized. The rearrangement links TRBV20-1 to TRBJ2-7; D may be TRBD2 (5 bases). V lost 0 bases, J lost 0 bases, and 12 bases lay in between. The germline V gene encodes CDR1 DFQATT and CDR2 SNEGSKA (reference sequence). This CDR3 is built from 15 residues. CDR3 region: CSARDPSGSSYEQYF. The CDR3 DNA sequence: TGCAGTGCTAGAGATCCCAGCGGTAGCTCCTACGAGCAGTACTTC.

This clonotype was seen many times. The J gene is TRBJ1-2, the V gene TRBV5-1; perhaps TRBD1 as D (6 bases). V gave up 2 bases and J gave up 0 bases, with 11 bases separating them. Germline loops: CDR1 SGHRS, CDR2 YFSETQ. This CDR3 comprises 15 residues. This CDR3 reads CASSFGGGPNYGYTF. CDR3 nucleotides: TGCGCCAGCAGCTTTGGAGGGGGGCCTAACTATGGCTACACCTTC.

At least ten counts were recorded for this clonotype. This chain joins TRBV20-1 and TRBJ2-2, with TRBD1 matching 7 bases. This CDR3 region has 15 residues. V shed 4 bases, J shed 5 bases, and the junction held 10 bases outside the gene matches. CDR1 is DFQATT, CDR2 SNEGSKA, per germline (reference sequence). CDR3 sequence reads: CSATYRGSWTGELFF. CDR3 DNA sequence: TGCAGTGCTACTTACAGGGGAAGTTGGACCGGGGAGCTGTTTTTT.

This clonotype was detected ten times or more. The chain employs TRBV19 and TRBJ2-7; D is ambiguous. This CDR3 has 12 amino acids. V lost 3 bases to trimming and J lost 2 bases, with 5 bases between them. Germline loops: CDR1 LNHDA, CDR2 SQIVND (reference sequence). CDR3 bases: TGTGCCAGTAGTATGGATCCCTACGAGCAGTACTTC. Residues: CASSMDPYEQYF.

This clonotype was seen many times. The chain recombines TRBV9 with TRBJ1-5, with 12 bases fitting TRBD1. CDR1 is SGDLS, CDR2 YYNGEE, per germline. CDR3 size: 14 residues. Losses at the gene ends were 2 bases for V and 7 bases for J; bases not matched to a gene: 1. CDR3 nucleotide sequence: TGTGCCAGCAGCGTGGGGACAGGGGGCCAGCCCCAGCATTTT. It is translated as CASSVGTGGQPQHF. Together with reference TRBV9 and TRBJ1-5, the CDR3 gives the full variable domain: DSGVTQTPKHLITATGQRVTLRCSPRSGDLSVYWYQQSLDQGLQFLIQYYNGEERAKGNILERFSAQQFPDLHSELNLSSLELGDSALYFCASSVGTGGQPQHFGDGTRLSIL.

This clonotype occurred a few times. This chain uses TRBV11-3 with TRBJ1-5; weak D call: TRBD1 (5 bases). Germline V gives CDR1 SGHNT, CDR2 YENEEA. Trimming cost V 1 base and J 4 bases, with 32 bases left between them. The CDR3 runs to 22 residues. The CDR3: CASSLGPGGWAAKPRRNQPQHF. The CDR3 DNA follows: TGTGCCAGCAGCTTAGGCCCCGGGGGGTGGGCCGCGAAACCAAGGAGAAATCAGCCCCAGCATTTT.

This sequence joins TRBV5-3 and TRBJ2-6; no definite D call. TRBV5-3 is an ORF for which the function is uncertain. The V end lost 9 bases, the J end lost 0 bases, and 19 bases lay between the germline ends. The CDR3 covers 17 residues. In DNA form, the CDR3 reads TGTGCCATGGGCTTGGGTCTCCTATGCTCTGGGGCCAACGTCCTGACTTTC. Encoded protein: CAMGLGLLCSGANVLTF.

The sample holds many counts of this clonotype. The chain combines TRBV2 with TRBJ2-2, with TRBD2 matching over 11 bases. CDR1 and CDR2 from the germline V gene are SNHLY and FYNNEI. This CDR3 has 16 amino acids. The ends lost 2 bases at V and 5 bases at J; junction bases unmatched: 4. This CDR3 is CASSESPSGRTGELFF. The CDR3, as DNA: TGTGCCAGCAGTGAATCCCCTAGCGGGAGGACCGGGGAGCTGTTTTTT.

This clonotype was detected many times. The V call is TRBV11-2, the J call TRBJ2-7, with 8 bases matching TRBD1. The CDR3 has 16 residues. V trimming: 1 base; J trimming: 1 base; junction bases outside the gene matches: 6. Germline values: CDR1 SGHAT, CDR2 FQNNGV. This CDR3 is CASSLGIQGGSYEQYF. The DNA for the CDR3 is TGTGCCAGCAGCTTAGGAATACAGGGGGGATCCTACGAGCAGTACTTC. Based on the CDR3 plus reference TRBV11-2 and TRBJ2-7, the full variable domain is EAGVAQSPRYKIIEKRQSVAFWCNPISGHATLYWYQQILGQGPKLLIQFQNNGVVDDSQLPKDRFSAERLKGVDSTLKIQPAKLEDSAVYLCASSLGIQGGSYEQYFGPGTRLTVT.

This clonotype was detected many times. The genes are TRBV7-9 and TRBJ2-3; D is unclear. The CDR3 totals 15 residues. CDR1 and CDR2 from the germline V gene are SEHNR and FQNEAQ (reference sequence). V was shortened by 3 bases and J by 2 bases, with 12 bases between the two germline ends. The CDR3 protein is CASSFSGGYTDTQYF. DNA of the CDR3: TGTGCCAGCAGCTTTTCGGGCGGTTACACAGATACGCAGTATTTT. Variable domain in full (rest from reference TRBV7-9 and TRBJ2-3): DTGVSQNPRHKITKRGQNVTFRCDPISEHNRLYWYRQTLGQGPEFLTYFQNEAQLEKSRLLSDRFSAERPKGSFSTLEIQRTEQGDSAMYLCASSFSGGYTDTQYFGPGTRLTVL.

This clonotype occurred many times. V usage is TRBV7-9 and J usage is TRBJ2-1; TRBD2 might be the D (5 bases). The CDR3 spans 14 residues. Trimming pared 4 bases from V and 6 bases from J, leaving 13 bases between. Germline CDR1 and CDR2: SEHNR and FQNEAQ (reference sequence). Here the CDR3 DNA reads TGTGCCAGCAGCTCCCCCCCCGGGATCAATGAGCAGTTCTTC. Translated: CASSSPPGINEQFF. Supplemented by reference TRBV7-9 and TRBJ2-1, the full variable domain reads DTGVSQNPRHKITKRGQNVTFRCDPISEHNRLYWYRQTLGQGPEFLTYFQNEAQLEKSRLLSDRFSAERPKGSFSTLEIQRTEQGDSAMYLCASSSPPGINEQFFGPGTRLTVL.

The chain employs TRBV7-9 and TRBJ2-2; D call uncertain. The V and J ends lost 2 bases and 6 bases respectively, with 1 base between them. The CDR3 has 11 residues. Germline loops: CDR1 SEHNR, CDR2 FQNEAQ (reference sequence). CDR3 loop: CASSLPGELFF. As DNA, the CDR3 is TGTGCCAGCAGCTTACCCGGGGAGCTGTTTTTT. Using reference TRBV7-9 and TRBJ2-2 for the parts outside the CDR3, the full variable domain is DTGVSQNPRHKITKRGQNVTFRCDPISEHNRLYWYRQTLGQGPEFLTYFQNEAQLEKSRLLSDRFSAERPKGSFSTLEIQRTEQGDSAMYLCASSLPGELFFGEGSRLTVL.

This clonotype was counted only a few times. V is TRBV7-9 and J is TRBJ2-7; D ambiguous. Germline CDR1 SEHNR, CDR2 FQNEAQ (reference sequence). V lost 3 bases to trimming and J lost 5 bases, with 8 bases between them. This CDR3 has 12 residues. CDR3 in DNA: TGTGCCAGCAGCTTCCTAGGCGACGAGCAGTACTTC. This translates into CASSFLGDEQYF.